One and the same sample provided the 7 T cell receptor beta chains below, sequenced in a study of CD8+ T cells in alopecia areata (dated by TCRdb to the late 2010s). Sample time point, as interpreted from the label and publication: baseline before oral tofacitinib. Receptors were amplified or captured by the immunoSEQ multiplex PCR assay. RNA was extracted from all samples and reverse transcribed into cDNA, which served as template for TCR sequencing. In TCRdb, the immuneACCESS table is reduced to in-frame sequences with V and J assigned. These tables do not hold every clone; where another copy was compared, an unresolved V gene accounts for under half, and the others remain unexplained. This sample comprises about 130,000 clones, more than 40% of them detected only once. 18% of the sample lies in the top ten. Material: CD8+ T cells sorted from blood, obtained at week 0. Receptor source: a human donor with alopecia areata.

This clone was detected many times. V usage is TRBV29-1 and J usage is TRBJ2-1; possibly TRBD2 for D (5 bases). V gave up 7 bases and J gave up 6 bases, with 16 bases separating them. Germline V gives CDR1 SQVTM, CDR2 ANQGSEA. The CDR3 runs to 13 residues. The CDR3 here is CSGDRTGINEQFF. DNA for the CDR3: TGCAGCGGGGATCGGACGGGGATCAATGAGCAGTTCTTC.

The chain recombines TRBV30 with TRBJ1-1; D is unclear. Trimming took 0 bases from V and 9 from J, leaving 14 bases between them. The CDR3 runs 13 residues. Germline values: CDR1 GTSNPN, CDR2 SVGIG (reference sequence). The DNA for the CDR3 is TGTGCCTGGAGTGTATCCGAAGGAACTCAAGCTTTCTTT. It yields the protein CAWSVSEGTQAFF.

The rearrangement joins TRBV30 to TRBJ2-1; D is ambiguous. The V gene lost 1 base and the J gene lost 6 bases, with 7 bases spanning the gap. CDR3 size: 12 residues. Germline V gives CDR1 GTSNPN, CDR2 SVGIG (reference sequence). Here the CDR3 DNA reads TGTGCCTGGAGTGCACCTAGCAATGAGCAGTTCTTC. Translation: CAWSAPSNEQFF.

The V gene is TRBV29-1, the J gene TRBJ1-4; 8 bases match TRBD1. Trimming cost V 7 bases and J 2 bases; bases outside gene matches: 3. Germline V gives CDR1 SQVTM, CDR2 ANQGSEA. The CDR3 is 13 amino acids. The CDR3 region is CSDRTGTNEKLFF. DNA for the CDR3: TGCAGCGACCGGACAGGGACTAATGAAAAACTGTTTTTT.

The V call is TRBV5-5, the J call TRBJ1-1, with D perhaps matching TRBD1 (5 bases). There are 13 residues in the CDR3. Per germline, CDR1 SGHKS and CDR2 YYEKEE (reference sequence). The V end was cut by 0 bases, the J end by 6 bases, with 9 bases between. As DNA, the CDR3 is TGTGCCAGCAGCTTGGAGGGGCTAGCTGAAGCTTTCTTT. Protein: CASSLEGLAEAFF. The variable domain in full, completed from reference TRBV5-5 and TRBJ1-1, reads DAGVTQSPTHLIKTRGQQVTLRCSPISGHKSVSWYQQVLGQGPQFIFQYYEKEERGRGNFPDRFSARQFPNYSSELNVNALLLGDSALYLCASSLEGLAEAFFGQGTRLTVV.

The chain joins TRBV7-9 to TRBJ2-3; D remains ambiguous. The CDR3 extends over 12 amino acids. Trimming pared 4 bases from V and 5 bases from J, leaving 7 bases between. Germline V gene lookup returns CDR1 SEHNR and CDR2 FQNEAQ (reference sequence). The CDR3 DNA is TGTGCCAGCAGCTCCGGTGGAGATACGCAGTATTTT. It specifies CASSSGGDTQYF.

The genes are TRBV14 and TRBJ2-3; TRBD2 agrees at 7 bases. Trimming at V came to 3 bases and at J to 2 bases, leaving 5 bases not matched to a gene. The CDR3 consists of 15 residues. Germline assignment: CDR1 SGHDN and CDR2 FVKESK. CDR3: CASSQGSGITDTQYF. DNA of the CDR3: TGTGCCAGCAGCCAGGGGAGCGGGATCACAGATACGCAGTATTTT.